What follows describes a single T cell receptor beta chain. Germline loops: CDR1 SGDLS, CDR2 YYNGEE. V lost 0 bases and J lost 7, with 11 bases in between. This CDR3 has 14 amino acids. These data are taken from a study of cytotoxic CD8 clonotypes in ibrutinib-treated CLL. The repertoire was sequenced with immunoSEQ multiplex PCR; TCRdb's copy has only in-frame clones and lacks some. The table shows about 200,000 clones, with over 60% occurring only once. The source material was PBMCs, sampled after 24 months of ibrutinib treatment. The source is a human donor with chronic lymphocytic leukemia. The rearrangement joins TRBV9 to TRBJ2-1, with no clear D. DNA for the CDR3: TGTGCCAGCAGCGTAGCGTCAGGAAGGAATGAGCAGTTCTTC. This gives the protein CASSVASGRNEQFF.